This T cell receptor (beta chain) was documented in a study of radiation and T cells in renal cell carcinoma. Study overall: Nephrectomy followed 15 Gy stereotactic body radiation by 4 weeks.

The CDR3 spans 15 residues. Germline lookup yields CDR1 LNHDA and CDR2 SQIVND (reference sequence). V lost 5 bases to trimming and J lost 3 bases; unmatched junction nucleotides: 7. The sample holds a few counts of this clone. Its antigen is currently unknown. The study's findings and limits: Top tumor clonotypes rose in blood 2 weeks post-radiation, then contracted. Baseline intratumoral clonotype presence is unknown without pretreatment biopsies.

The assay was immunoSEQ multiplex PCR, and TCRdb's table has in-frame clones only and misses some. The repertoire holds approximately 75,000 clones, with 82% as singletons. The time point: blood 2 weeks post-SBRT. The treatment denotes: 15 Gy SBRT to primary tumor, nephrectomy 4 weeks later. After SBRT, blood was collected at 2 and 4 weeks, plus baseline. The sequences come from blood, collected from a patient whose treatment included radiotherapy and nephrectomy. This chain links TRBV19 with TRBJ1-1, with 9 bases that match TRBD1. The sequence was collected from a man in his 60s with renal cell carcinoma. The CDR3 bases are TGTGCCAGTAGTGCACAGGGGGCAGTCCACACTGAAGCTTTCTTT. It translates to CASSAQGAVHTEAFF.